These T cell receptor beta chains were read from a single sample in a study of T cell responses to AZD1222 COVID-19 vaccine. Produced via immunoSEQ multiplex PCR; TCRdb's table is partial and in-frame only. The data hold 200,000 or so clones, with roughly 88% observed a single time. The material sequenced was peripheral blood, taken on day 0 of AZD1222 vaccination. The source is an adult in good health. The CDR3 runs from the conserved cysteine through the conserved F or W. D genes are given only for firm matches. For some rows the clone size is stated as once, few or many, or as a class when expanded; others skip it.

j_gene: TRBJ1-3
v_gene: TRBV4-3
d_gene: NA
abundance: NA
CDR3nt: TGCGCCAGCAGCCCGGGAGGGGCCGGACCGGACACCATATATTTT
CDR3aa: CASSPGGAGPDTIYF

j_gene: TRBJ1-5
v_gene: TRBV11-2
d_gene: NA
abundance: once
CDR3nt: TGTGCCAGCAGCTTAGGGTGGGGGTCAGGTCAGCCCCAGCATTTT
CDR3aa: CASSLGWGSGQPQHF

j_gene: TRBJ1-1
v_gene: TRBV5-1
d_gene: NA
abundance: NA
CDR3nt: TGCGCCAGCAGCCCCGCCGGGGAGGTGGGGACTGAAGCTTTCTTT
CDR3aa: CASSPAGEVGTEAFF

j_gene: TRBJ2-2
v_gene: TRBV28
d_gene: TRBD1
abundance: NA
CDR3nt: TGTGCCAGCAGTTTTCTCACAGGGGATAAGGTCGGGGAGCTGTTTTTT
CDR3aa: CASSFLTGDKVGELFF

j_gene: TRBJ2-7
v_gene: TRBV27
d_gene: NA
abundance: NA
CDR3nt: TGTGCCAGCAGTTTTGTCCAGGGGGGCTACGAGCAGTACTTC
CDR3aa: CASSFVQGGYEQYF

j_gene: TRBJ2-6
v_gene: TRBV9
d_gene: NA
abundance: NA
CDR3nt: TGTGCCAGCACCCGGGACACGGGATACTCTGGGGCCAACGTCCTGACTTTC
CDR3aa: CASTRDTGYSGANVLTF

j_gene: TRBJ1-5
v_gene: TRBV5-5
d_gene: NA
abundance: NA
CDR3nt: TGTGCCAGCAGCTTGGAGAATCAGCCCCAGCATTTT
CDR3aa: CASSLENQPQHF

j_gene: TRBJ1-2
v_gene: TRBV11-2
d_gene: TRBD1
abundance: NA
CDR3nt: TGTGCCAGCAGCTTCGGGACAGGGCAGAGGTATGGCTACACCTTC
CDR3aa: CASSFGTGQRYGYTF

j_gene: TRBJ2-7
v_gene: TRBV5-1
d_gene: TRBD1
abundance: once
CDR3nt: TGCGCCAGCAGCTTAGGGACAGAGATACTACGAGGGCAGTACTTC
CDR3aa: CASSLGTEILRGQYF

j_gene: TRBJ2-1
v_gene: TRBV9
d_gene: TRBD1
abundance: NA
CDR3nt: TGTGCCAGCAGCGTAGCCGGGACAGGGGGCCGGGATGAGCAGTTCTTC
CDR3aa: CASSVAGTGGRDEQFF

j_gene: TRBJ1-2
v_gene: TRBV9
d_gene: NA
abundance: NA
CDR3nt: TGTGCCAGCAGCGCAGGGAGGTCGGTCTATGGCTACACCTTC
CDR3aa: CASSAGRSVYGYTF

j_gene: TRBJ1-4
v_gene: TRBV28
d_gene: TRBD1
abundance: NA
CDR3nt: TGTGCCAGCAGTTCAACCCGGGACAGAGGTGAAAAACTGTTTTTT
CDR3aa: CASSSTRDRGEKLFF

j_gene: TRBJ2-2
v_gene: TRBV19
d_gene: NA
abundance: NA
CDR3nt: TGTGCCAGCGGCCTAGGGGTGGGGATCACCGGGGAGCTGTTTTTT
CDR3aa: CASGLGVGITGELFF

j_gene: TRBJ2-3
v_gene: TRBV5-6
d_gene: TRBD2
abundance: NA
CDR3nt: TGTGCCAGCAGCTTGGTGGTAGGCAGCGGGATAGGTACAGATACGCAGTATTTT
CDR3aa: CASSLVVGSGIGTDTQYF

j_gene: TRBJ2-3
v_gene: TRBV12-3/TRBV12-4
d_gene: NA
abundance: NA
CDR3nt: TGTGCCAGCGTGGGCGCCCGCACAGATACGCAGTATTTT
CDR3aa: CASVGARTDTQYF

j_gene: TRBJ1-4
v_gene: TRBV19
d_gene: TRBD1
abundance: NA
CDR3nt: TGTGCCAGTAGTGGACAGGGCGCGTCAACTAATGAAAAACTGTTTTTT
CDR3aa: CASSGQGASTNEKLFF

j_gene: TRBJ1-1
v_gene: TRBV7-8
d_gene: NA
abundance: NA
CDR3nt: TGTGCCAGCAGCTTAGGAGGGGGTAACACTGAAGCTTTCTTT
CDR3aa: CASSLGGGNTEAFF

j_gene: TRBJ1-2
v_gene: TRBV3-1/TRBV3-2
d_gene: NA
abundance: NA
CDR3nt: TGTGCCAGCAGCCGGGGAGAATGGGGCTACACCTTC
CDR3aa: CASSRGEWGYTF

j_gene: TRBJ1-1
v_gene: TRBV5-1
d_gene: NA
abundance: NA
CDR3nt: TGCGCCAGCAGCTTGGACAGGGAGCGAACTGAAGCTTTCTTT
CDR3aa: CASSLDRERTEAFF

j_gene: TRBJ1-1
v_gene: TRBV28
d_gene: TRBD1
abundance: NA
CDR3nt: TGTGCCAGCAGGATCCCGGGAGGGGGCGGCACTGAAGCTTTCTTT
CDR3aa: CASRIPGGGGTEAFF

j_gene: TRBJ2-7
v_gene: TRBV20-1
d_gene: NA
abundance: NA
CDR3nt: TGCAGTGCTAGTTTTTCCCTCTACGAGCAGTACTTC
CDR3aa: CSASFSLYEQYF

j_gene: TRBJ1-1
v_gene: TRBV5-6
d_gene: NA
abundance: NA
CDR3nt: TGTGCCAGCAGCTTGGCGTTACAGGACATAGCTGAAGCTTTCTTT
CDR3aa: CASSLALQDIAEAFF

j_gene: TRBJ2-5
v_gene: TRBV2
d_gene: TRBD1
abundance: NA
CDR3nt: TGTGCCAGCAGCAAGGACAGGGGGCAAGAGACCCAGTACTTC
CDR3aa: CASSKDRGQETQYF

j_gene: TRBJ2-3
v_gene: TRBV7-9
d_gene: TRBD2
abundance: NA
CDR3nt: TGTGCCAGCAGCTTAGCCGGACTAGCGGGGGGGCCAGCAGATACGCAGTATTTT
CDR3aa: CASSLAGLAGGPADTQYF

j_gene: TRBJ1-2
v_gene: TRBV6-1
d_gene: TRBD1
abundance: NA
CDR3nt: TGTGCCAGCAGTGAGAAACGACAGGGCCCCTATGGCTACACCTTC
CDR3aa: CASSEKRQGPYGYTF

j_gene: TRBJ2-7
v_gene: TRBV5-6
d_gene: NA
abundance: NA
CDR3nt: TGTGCCAGCAGCTTGGGTGTAGGAGACTACGAGCAGTACTTC
CDR3aa: CASSLGVGDYEQYF

j_gene: TRBJ2-3
v_gene: TRBV4-3
d_gene: NA
abundance: NA
CDR3nt: TGCGCCAGCAGCCCCCACCGGTGGGGGGCGAGCACAGATACGCAGTATTTT
CDR3aa: CASSPHRWGASTDTQYF

j_gene: TRBJ2-2
v_gene: TRBV7-8
d_gene: NA
abundance: once
CDR3nt: TGTGCCAGCAGCATCGGGGGGCCCAAGAGGGAGCTGTTTTTT
CDR3aa: CASSIGGPKRELFF

j_gene: TRBJ1-2
v_gene: TRBV5-1
d_gene: TRBD1
abundance: once
CDR3nt: TGCGCCAGCAGCTCCTCGGGACAGGGGCCCTATGGCTACACCTTC
CDR3aa: CASSSSGQGPYGYTF

j_gene: TRBJ1-3
v_gene: TRBV11-1
d_gene: NA
abundance: NA
CDR3nt: TGTGCCAGCAGCTTACGTACGACGTTTGGAAACACCATATATTTT
CDR3aa: CASSLRTTFGNTIYF

j_gene: TRBJ2-1
v_gene: TRBV27
d_gene: TRBD2
abundance: NA
CDR3nt: TGTGCCAGCAGCAGAGCGGGAGGGATGAATGAGCAGTTCTTC
CDR3aa: CASSRAGGMNEQFF

j_gene: TRBJ2-5
v_gene: TRBV5-6
d_gene: TRBD2
abundance: NA
CDR3nt: TGTGCCAGCAGCCGGGACGAACTAGCGGGGAAGAAGACCCAGTACTTC
CDR3aa: CASSRDELAGKKTQYF

j_gene: TRBJ1-2
v_gene: TRBV16
d_gene: NA
abundance: once
CDR3nt: TGTGCCAGCAGCCCGGACACTCCCTATGGCTACACCTTC
CDR3aa: CASSPDTPYGYTF

j_gene: TRBJ2-3
v_gene: TRBV7-3
d_gene: TRBD2
abundance: NA
CDR3nt: TGTGCCAGCAGCTTAAACGCAGCGGGGGGGTTAGATACGCAGTATTTT
CDR3aa: CASSLNAAGGLDTQYF

j_gene: TRBJ2-5
v_gene: TRBV19
d_gene: NA
abundance: NA
CDR3nt: TGTGCCAGTACCCGGGGCGGGGCTCCAGAGACCCAGTACTTC
CDR3aa: CASTRGGAPETQYF

j_gene: TRBJ2-7
v_gene: TRBV5-6
d_gene: NA
abundance: NA
CDR3nt: TGTGCCAGCAGCGGGATTCCCTCCTACGAGCAGTACTTC
CDR3aa: CASSGIPSYEQYF

j_gene: TRBJ1-1
v_gene: TRBV28
d_gene: TRBD1
abundance: NA
CDR3nt: TGTGCCAGCAGACCACAGGGGGCCGGCACTGAAGCTTTCTTT
CDR3aa: CASRPQGAGTEAFF

j_gene: TRBJ1-6
v_gene: TRBV7-6
d_gene: NA
abundance: NA
CDR3nt: TGTGCCAGCAGCTTTACCTCCGGGCCCTCCTATAATTCACCCCTCCACTTT
CDR3aa: CASSFTSGPSYNSPLHF

j_gene: TRBJ2-3
v_gene: TRBV7-2
d_gene: TRBD2
abundance: NA
CDR3nt: TGTGCCAGCAGCAGATATAGCGGGGGAACAAGCACAGATACGCAGTATTTT
CDR3aa: CASSRYSGGTSTDTQYF

j_gene: TRBJ2-1
v_gene: TRBV4-2
d_gene: TRBD2
abundance: NA
CDR3nt: TGTGCCAGCAGCCCCGACCCTAGACTAGCGGGGAGCAGTAATGAGCAGTTCTTC
CDR3aa: CASSPDPRLAGSSNEQFF

j_gene: TRBJ2-7
v_gene: TRBV7-2
d_gene: TRBD2
abundance: NA
CDR3nt: TGTGCCAGCAGCTCCCAAGGTGATAGCGGGGGCCTGGGCGAGCAGTACTTC
CDR3aa: CASSSQGDSGGLGEQYF

j_gene: TRBJ2-7
v_gene: TRBV3-1/TRBV3-2
d_gene: TRBD2
abundance: NA
CDR3nt: TGTGCCAGCAGCCAAGGAGTAGGGGAGGGCGAGCAGTACTTC
CDR3aa: CASSQGVGEGEQYF

j_gene: TRBJ1-2
v_gene: TRBV5-6
d_gene: NA
abundance: once
CDR3nt: TGTGCCAGCAGCTCCGAGTGGGGGGGTAGGTCGCCTAACTATGGCTACACCTTC
CDR3aa: CASSSEWGGRSPNYGYTF

j_gene: TRBJ2-6
v_gene: TRBV6-4
d_gene: TRBD2
abundance: NA
CDR3nt: TGTGCCAGCAGTGACCGGGGAGGGCTCTCTGGGGCCAACGTCCTGACTTTC
CDR3aa: CASSDRGGLSGANVLTF

j_gene: TRBJ1-3
v_gene: TRBV5-6
d_gene: NA
abundance: NA
CDR3nt: TGTGCCAGCAGCTGGGGGGGTTCTGGAAACACCATATATTTT
CDR3aa: CASSWGGSGNTIYF

j_gene: TRBJ1-2
v_gene: TRBV10-3
d_gene: NA
abundance: NA
CDR3nt: TGTGCCATCAGTTACGACAGGAACTATGGCTACACCTTC
CDR3aa: CAISYDRNYGYTF

j_gene: TRBJ1-2
v_gene: TRBV5-6
d_gene: NA
abundance: NA
CDR3nt: TGTGCCAGCAGTTGGGGGGAAGCTAACTATGGCTACACCTTC
CDR3aa: CASSWGEANYGYTF

j_gene: TRBJ1-4
v_gene: TRBV10-3
d_gene: TRBD1
abundance: NA
CDR3nt: TGTGCCATCAGTGAGTGGAAGGGACAGCCGGTCGAAAAACTGTTTTTT
CDR3aa: CAISEWKGQPVEKLFF

j_gene: TRBJ2-3
v_gene: TRBV4-1
d_gene: TRBD2
abundance: NA
CDR3nt: TGCGCCAGCAGCCGGTCTAGCGGGGGGGCAGTAGATACGCAGTATTTT
CDR3aa: CASSRSSGGAVDTQYF